Listed below are T cell receptor beta chains from one sample, sequenced in a study of T cells in localized non-small cell lung cancer. Repertoires were generated with immunoSEQ multiplex PCR, while TCRdb's copy carries only in-frame clones and drops some. The top ten clones hold more than 7% of a sample with 35,000 or so clones, around 88% of them seen once. Sequenced material: peripheral blood, taken before any cancer treatment. These TCRs come from a woman aged 35 to 75 with stage I lung adenocarcinoma. Each CDR3 is given with its conserved first and last residue. D genes are given only for firm matches. Where a row states a size, it is once, few, many or the class of an expanded clone; other rows omit it.

CDR3aa,CDR3nt,j_gene,d_gene,abundance,v_gene
CASSLLNYAGYTF,TGTGCCAGCAGCTTACTCAACTACGCTGGCTACACCTTC,TRBJ1-2,.,.,TRBV5-8
CASSLGGDRTAFF,TGCGCCAGCAGCTTGGGAGGGGATCGGACAGCTTTCTTT,TRBJ1-1,.,.,TRBV5-1
CASSVDRRVLNNYGYTF,TGTGCCAGCAGCGTAGATCGGAGAGTGCTGAATAACTATGGCTACACCTTC,TRBJ1-2,.,.,TRBV9
CASRPLRRGSSYNEQFF,TGTGCCAGCAGGCCCCTACGACGGGGAAGCTCCTACAATGAGCAGTTCTTC,TRBJ2-1,.,.,TRBV2
CASSSGQNYEQYF,TGTGCCAGCAGTTCCGGACAGAACTACGAGCAGTACTTC,TRBJ2-7,.,.,TRBV28
CASSYMNTEAFF,TGTGCCAGCAGTTACATGAACACTGAAGCTTTCTTT,TRBJ1-1,.,.,TRBV6-6
CASSQQTMNTEAFF,TGCGCCAGCAGCCAACAGACCATGAACACTGAAGCTTTCTTT,TRBJ1-1,.,.,TRBV5-1
CASSLEFTEAFF,TGTGCCAGCAGCTTAGAGTTCACTGAAGCTTTCTTT,TRBJ1-1,.,once,TRBV11-2
CASSPEKGTGGQETQYF,TGTGCCAGCAGCCCCGAAAAGGGTACGGGGGGCCAAGAGACCCAGTACTTC,TRBJ2-5,TRBD2,few,TRBV13
CASSPKGIAGAKNTGELFF,TGTGCCAGCTCACCAAAGGGAATAGCGGGGGCCAAGAACACCGGGGAGCTGTTTTTT,TRBJ2-2,TRBD2,.,TRBV18
CASSHYRGTEAFF,TGTGCCAGCAGCCACTACAGGGGCACTGAAGCTTTCTTT,TRBJ1-1,TRBD1,few,TRBV14
CAISHPTGYGYTF,TGTGCCATCAGCCATCCGACAGGGTATGGCTACACCTTC,TRBJ1-2,TRBD1,.,TRBV10-3
CSVLEGEQYF,TGCAGCGTTCTCGAGGGCGAGCAGTACTTC,TRBJ2-7,.,.,TRBV29-1
CASSWTGNQPQHF,TGTGCCAGCAGCTGGACAGGGAATCAGCCCCAGCATTTT,TRBJ1-5,TRBD1,.,TRBV6-5
CASSFGQGRTEAFF,TGTGCCAGCAGCTTTGGACAGGGGAGGACTGAAGCTTTCTTT,TRBJ1-1,TRBD1,.,TRBV5-4
CASSQDPAGLTEAFF,TGTGCCAGCAGCCAAGATCCTGCGGGGCTAACTGAAGCTTTCTTT,TRBJ1-1,.,.,TRBV4-2
CASSLQQGGNYGYTF,TGCGCCAGCAGCCTCCAACAGGGAGGTAACTATGGCTACACCTTC,TRBJ1-2,.,.,TRBV5-1
CASSRYGGEETQYF,TGTGCCAGCAGCCGTTATGGCGGGGAGGAGACCCAGTACTTC,TRBJ2-5,.,once,TRBV7-2
CASSVRMNTEAFF,TGTGCCAGCAGCGTACGGATGAACACTGAAGCTTTCTTT,TRBJ1-1,.,.,TRBV9
CASVKGTSVLSYEQYF,TGTGCCAGCGTAAAAGGGACTAGCGTACTCTCCTACGAGCAGTACTTC,TRBJ2-7,TRBD2,.,TRBV7-2
CASSDRGRSDYGYTF,TGTGCCAGCAGCGACAGGGGGAGGTCTGACTATGGCTACACCTTC,TRBJ1-2,TRBD1,few,TRBV28
CASSLAGSWRTGELFF,TGCGCCAGCAGTCTCGCCGGAAGTTGGAGGACCGGGGAGCTGTTTTTT,TRBJ2-2,.,.,TRBV5-1
CASTDGRSNQPQHF,TGCGCCAGCACAGACGGACGGAGCAATCAGCCCCAGCATTTT,TRBJ1-5,.,.,TRBV10-1
CASSQVPGTGLPQQYF,TGCGCCAGCAGCCAAGTCCCCGGGACAGGGCTTCCCCAGCAGTACTTC,TRBJ2-7,TRBD1,.,TRBV4-1
CASSPPGQGANEQYF,TGTGCCAGCTCACCACCGGGACAGGGGGCGAACGAGCAGTACTTC,TRBJ2-7,TRBD1,.,TRBV18
CASSGSSGTQYF,TGTGCCAGCAGTGGGAGCTCCGGTACGCAGTATTTT,TRBJ2-3,.,once,TRBV2
CASSQEGGGKNEKLFF,TGTGCCAGCAGCCAAGAGGGGGGGGGCAAAAATGAAAAACTGTTTTTT,TRBJ1-4,.,.,TRBV4-2
CASSRESANYGYTF,TGTGCCAGCAGTAGGGAGTCGGCTAACTATGGCTACACCTTC,TRBJ1-2,.,once,TRBV6-6
CASSLERTGTGELFF,TGTGCCAGCAGCTTAGAAAGGACGGGAACCGGGGAGCTGTTTTTT,TRBJ2-2,.,.,TRBV11-2
CAWNSGLSPGNTIYF,TGTGCCTGGAATAGTGGGCTCTCACCCGGAAACACCATATATTTT,TRBJ1-3,.,.,TRBV30
CASSRDRGVYQPQHF,TGTGCCAGCAGTCGGGACAGGGGGGTCTATCAGCCCCAGCATTTT,TRBJ1-5,TRBD1,.,TRBV2
CASSQGSSYNEQFF,TGTGCCAGCAGCCAAGGGAGCTCCTACAATGAGCAGTTCTTC,TRBJ2-1,.,.,TRBV14
CASSHGDFWDEQFF,TGTGCCAGTAGTCATGGGGATTTTTGGGATGAGCAGTTCTTC,TRBJ2-1,.,.,TRBV19
CASRRGGMVQFWYGYTF,TGTGCCAGCAGGAGGGGGGGCATGGTCCAGTTTTGGTATGGCTACACCTTC,TRBJ1-2,.,.,TRBV6-4
CASSAPSGGAVITKNIQYF,TGTGCCAGCAGCGCTCCTAGCGGGGGGGCCGTAATAACCAAAAACATTCAGTACTTC,TRBJ2-4,TRBD2,once,TRBV7-9
CSVEIGLPNTEAFF,TGCAGCGTTGAAATCGGGCTTCCAAACACTGAAGCTTTCTTT,TRBJ1-1,.,.,TRBV29-1
CASSAQDRGNNEQFF,TGCGCCAGCAGTGCCCAGGACAGGGGGAACAATGAGCAGTTCTTC,TRBJ2-1,TRBD1,.,TRBV10-1
CASSFSTDTQYF,TGTGCCAGCAGCTTTAGCACAGATACGCAGTATTTT,TRBJ2-3,.,.,TRBV7-2
CSVRDNEQFF,TGCAGCGTACGAGACAATGAGCAGTTCTTC,TRBJ2-1,.,once,TRBV29-1
CASSLALAGSYNEQFF,TGTGCCAGCAGCTTAGCGCTAGCGGGTTCCTACAATGAGCAGTTCTTC,TRBJ2-1,TRBD2,.,TRBV7-9
CASNPTGADTIYF,TGTGCCAGCAACCCGACGGGGGCCGACACCATATATTTT,TRBJ1-3,.,.,TRBV6-5
CASSTSPSSGGTDTQYF,TGTGCCAGCAGCACCTCGCCTTCTAGCGGGGGGACAGATACGCAGTATTTT,TRBJ2-3,TRBD2,few,TRBV11-3
CASSFYLGTGGVPQHF,TGTGCCAGCAGTTTCTATCTCGGGACAGGTGGTGTGCCCCAGCATTTT,TRBJ1-5,TRBD1,.,TRBV11-3
CASSPYETDTQYF,TGTGCCAGCTCACCATACGAGACAGATACGCAGTATTTT,TRBJ2-3,.,.,TRBV18
CASSQGTALRPLHF,TGCGCCAGCAGCCAAGGGACCGCTTTGCGGCCCCTCCACTTT,TRBJ1-6,.,.,TRBV4-3
CASSYSQGNTIYF,TGTGCCAGCAGTTACTCGCAGGGAAACACCATATATTTT,TRBJ1-3,.,once,TRBV6-5